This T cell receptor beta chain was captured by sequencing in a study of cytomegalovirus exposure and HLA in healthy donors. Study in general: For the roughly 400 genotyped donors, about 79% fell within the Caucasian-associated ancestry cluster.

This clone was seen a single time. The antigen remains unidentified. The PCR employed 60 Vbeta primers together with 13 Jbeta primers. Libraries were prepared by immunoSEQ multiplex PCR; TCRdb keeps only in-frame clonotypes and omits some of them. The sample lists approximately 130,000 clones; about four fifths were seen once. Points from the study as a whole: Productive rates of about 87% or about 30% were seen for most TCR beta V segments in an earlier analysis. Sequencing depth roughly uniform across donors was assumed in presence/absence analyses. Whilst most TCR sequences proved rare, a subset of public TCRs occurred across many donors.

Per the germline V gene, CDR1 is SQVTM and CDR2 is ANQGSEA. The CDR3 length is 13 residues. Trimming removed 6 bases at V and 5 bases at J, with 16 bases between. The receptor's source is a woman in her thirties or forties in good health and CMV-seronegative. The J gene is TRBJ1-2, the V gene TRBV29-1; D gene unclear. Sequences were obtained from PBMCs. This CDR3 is CSVQRAEDYGYTF. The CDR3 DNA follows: TGCAGCGTACAGAGGGCAGAGGATTATGGCTACACCTTC.